This TCR beta chain was identified during a study of T cells in Graves' hyperthyroidism and ophthalmopathy. Study outcomes and limitations: Blood also held most thyroid clonotypes expanded beyond 0.001.

This clonotype was picked up a small number of times. Its antigen is not identified. Germline values: CDR1 SEHNR, CDR2 FQNEAQ (reference sequence). Deletions cut 1 base from V and 5 bases from J, with 11 bases between. The CDR3 totals 14 residues. The diagnoses drew upon clinical symptoms, serum thyroxine and TRAb, thyroid ultrasound and orbital computed tomography. TCR beta CDR3 regions were amplified from RNA. First-round RT-PCR of the TCR CDR3 relied on the HTBI primer set. TCRdb recomputed calls from the multiplex PCR reads with MiXCR, one row per CDR3 protein. The table records about 180,000 distinct CDR3 sequences, more than 15% of them present only once.

The sequenced material came from blood. V is TRBV7-9 and J is TRBJ1-1; a weak D match, TRBD1 (6 bases). This clonotype was obtained from a woman aged 45-65 years with Graves' hyperthyroidism. In DNA form, the CDR3 reads TGTGCCAGCAGCTTAGAGGGGGGGAGGACTGAAGCTTTCTTT. This translates into CASSLEGGRTEAFF.